The TCR beta chain described here comes from a study of post-analysis software for immune sequencing data. TCR beta cDNA libraries included unique molecular identifiers. TCRdb used MiXCR to reprocess the PCR reads, holding one entry per CDR3 protein. This sample carries fewer than 850,000 distinct CDR3 sequences, around 27% of them seen once, and the ten largest clones take 0.55% to 0.65%. CDR3 length equals 18 residues. CDR1 and CDR2 from the germline V gene are LGHNA and YSLEER. With 0 bases clipped from V and 8 bases from J, the junction kept 17 bases outside the gene matches. This clonotype was picked up a small number of times. The antigen remains undetermined. Study-wide results and limits: Normalized Chao1 diversity in multiple sclerosis patients fell significantly below that of controls. Relative to controls, patients had about 5 TRBV segments at higher frequency, with TRBV5-6, TRBV5-1 and TRBV20-1 among these.

The source is a girl between 5 and 17 years old with multiple sclerosis. The J gene is TRBJ2-5, the V gene TRBV4-3; 8 bases fit TRBD2. Sequencing was done on a sample of blood. CDR3 loop: CASSQERRAGATGGTQYF. The CDR3 DNA reads TGCGCCAGCAGCCAAGAAAGGAGAGCGGGAGCGACAGGAGGAACCCAGTACTTC.